What follows describes a single TCR beta chain. This sample is part of a study of blood T cell repertoires in COVID-19. The authors' processing: Nucleated cell counts were estimated from reference gene primer amplification. Some clones are missing from TCRdb's copy, which holds only in-frame ones; the method was immunoSEQ multiplex PCR. V and J calls and clone size are given by that table; D and trimming were obtained from the DNA. Among roughly 230,000 clones listed, around 83% were seen once. The CDR3 length is 14 residues. CDR1 is MNHEY, CDR2 SVGAGI, per germline. V was cut by 5 bases and J by 3 bases, with 10 bases left in between.

Sequencing was carried out using peripheral blood. The chain joins TRBV6-5 to TRBJ2-2; possible D gene TRBD1, 6 bases. The TCR sequence derives from a man aged 40-49 years with acute or convalescent COVID-19. CDR3 DNA sequence: TGTGCCAGCAGTACTCACAGGGACACCGGGGAGCTGTTTTTT. It codes for CASSTHRDTGELFF.